This TCR beta chain was recorded in a study of blood T cell repertoires in COVID-19. As for the study in general: The origin of the acute and convalescent COVID-19 samples was the United States, Italy and Spain. PBMCs, B-cell-depleted T cells, or T cells were the source of the cDNA or gDNA that made up the material.

Enrollment of patients from Seattle took place during active infection, with longitudinal follow-up. Source study methods: Amplification of reference gene primers provided the estimated nucleated cell counts. Sequencing was performed with immunoSEQ multiplex PCR; in TCRdb, only in-frame clones are kept and a portion is missing. V and J calls and clone size are those listed in that table; D and trimming were worked out from the DNA. There are 200,000 or so clones in the sample; 84% occur only once, and 10% to 13% lies in the top ten. Sequenced material: peripheral blood. This sequence originates from a woman of 80 years or more with COVID-19, enrolled during active disease.

In DNA form, the CDR3 reads TGTGCCAGCAGCCCCGGGACTAGCGGGGGGAGGGAGCAGTTCTTC. This encodes CASSPGTSGGREQFF. The chain uses TRBV7-2 and TRBJ2-1; TRBD2 matches 15 bases. Per germline, CDR1 SGHTA and CDR2 FQGNSA. The V and J ends lost 5 bases and 10 bases, in that order; junction bases with no gene match: 6. The CDR3 length is 15 residues.